The clone carrying this TCR beta chain was seen repeatedly, ten times or more. What it binds is unknown. Here the gene names and germline are mouse. Read coverage stops 4 residues before the CDR3 terminus; the germline J gene supplies the remainder. Sequencing relied on a cDNA template that was reverse transcribed from extracted RNA. Sequencing was performed with immunoSEQ multiplex PCR; in TCRdb, only in-frame clones are kept and a portion is missing. Observed in the sample are about 110,000 clones, none of them singletons. Trimming at V came to 1 base and at J to 1 base, leaving 1 base not matched to a gene. Germline V gene sequence: CDR1 NSQYPW, CDR2 LRSPGD (reference sequence). This CDR3 is built from 17 residues. The sample comes from a study of CD8+ T cells in alopecia areata. Study-level information: Female C3H/HeJ recipients aged roughly 6-11 weeks got skin from C3H/HeJ graft donors aged about 6-13 months that had spontaneous alopecia. General study points: Compared with normal scalp, lesional scalp had higher clonality and more expanded CD8+ clones.

The origin of this receptor is a C3H/HeJ mouse with alopecia areata. This strain's MHC haplotype is H2-k. The sequenced material came from lesional skin. This chain joins TRBV1 and TRBJ2-1; 13 bases agree with TRBD2. Partial CDR3 DNA: TGCACCTGCAGTGCAGGGGGACTGGGGGGGAACTATGCT. This gives the protein CTCSAGGLGGNYA. The CDR3 as a whole reads CTCSAGGLGGNYAEQFF. The full variable domain, rest sourced from reference TRBV1 and TRBJ2-1, is VTLLEQNPRWRLVPRGQAVNLRCILKNSQYPWMSWYQQDLQKQLQWLFTLRSPGDKEVKSLPGADYLATRVTDTELRLQVANMSQGRTLYCTCSAGGLGGNYAEQFFGPGTRLTVL.